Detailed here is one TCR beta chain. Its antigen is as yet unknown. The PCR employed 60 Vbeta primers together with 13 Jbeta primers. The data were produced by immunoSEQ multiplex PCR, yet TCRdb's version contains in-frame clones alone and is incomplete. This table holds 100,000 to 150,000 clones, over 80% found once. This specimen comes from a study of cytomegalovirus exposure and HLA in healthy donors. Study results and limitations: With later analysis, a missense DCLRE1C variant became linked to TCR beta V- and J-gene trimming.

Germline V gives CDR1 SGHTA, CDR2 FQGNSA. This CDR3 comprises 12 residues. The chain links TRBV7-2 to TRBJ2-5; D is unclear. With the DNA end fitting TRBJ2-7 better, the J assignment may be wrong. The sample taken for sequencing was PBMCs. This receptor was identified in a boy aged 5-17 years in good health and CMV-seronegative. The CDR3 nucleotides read TGTGCCAGCAGCTCGCTACTCTACGAGCAGTACTTC. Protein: CASSSLLYEQYF.